Below, 8 T cell receptor beta chains from the same sample are listed, as sequenced in a study. TCRdb re-analysed the reads in MiXCR, keeping a single row per CDR3 protein. The sample has fewer than 250 distinct CDR3 sequences, less than 45% seen once. The sequenced sample was CD8+ T cells (not recorded whether cultured). The source of these receptors is a female donor.

As to this clonotype: This may be a read error: a much more frequent sequence differs by one nucleotide. The V gene is TRBV5-1, the J gene TRBJ2-1, with 9 bases aligning to TRBD2. CDR1 SGHRS and CDR2 YFSETQ come from the germline V gene. This CDR3 has 18 residues. After removal of 6 bases from V and 2 bases from J, the junction contained 15 bases not matched to a gene. In DNA form, the CDR3 reads TGCGCCAGCACCCCCGGAAAGCGGGAGGCCTCCCCCTACAATGAGCAGTTCTTC. Translated: CASTPGKREASPYNEQFF.

In the case of this clonotype: A much larger clone differs by one base, so this may be a read error. The chain carries TRBV7-9 and TRBJ2-5; D gene unclear. The CDR3 sequence is 14 residues long. Germline assignment: CDR1 SEHNR and CDR2 FQNEAQ (reference sequence). The CDR3 is CASGLRLLQETQYF. The CDR3 DNA reads as TGTGCCAGCGGCTTGAGACTCCTCCAAGAGACCCAGTACTTC.

By its share, this clonotype is large (0.1 to 1%). The chain joins TRBV20-1 to TRBJ2-1; 9 bases line up with TRBD2. CDR1 and CDR2 from the germline V gene are DFQATT and SNEGSKA (reference sequence). The CDR3 totals 14 residues. V lost 4 bases to trimming and J lost 7 bases; unmatched junction nucleotides: 8. The chain's CDR3 is CSATSLAGDNEQFF. CDR3 sequence (DNA): TGCAGTGCTACCTCACTAGCGGGCGATAATGAGCAGTTCTTC.

Note on this clonotype: A much larger clonotype is one base distant, so this may be a read error. The V gene is TRBV12-3 or TRBV12-4, the J gene TRBJ1-5; no firm D call. This CDR3 has 10 amino acids. V was pared by 8 bases and J by 11 bases, with 10 bases between. Written as DNA, the CDR3 is TGTGCCAGCGGTCAGTGGACCCAGCATTTT. Encoded protein: CASGQWTQHF.

This clonotype is deemed large (0.1 to 1%). The chain is built from TRBV7-9 and TRBJ1-2, with 10 bases that match TRBD1. CDR1 and CDR2 from the germline V gene are SEHNR and FQNEAQ (reference sequence). The CDR3 sequence is 15 residues long. J was trimmed by 6 bases and V by 4 bases; bases with no gene match: 8. CDR3 sequence: CASSSLTGTGDGYTF. The CDR3 DNA follows: TGTGCCAGCAGCTCCTTAACCGGGACAGGGGATGGCTACACCTTC.

This clonotype has just a few counts. A much larger clone differs from this one at a single base, so this may be a read error. The chain recombines TRBV10-3 with TRBJ1-2; 8 bases agree with TRBD1. The V and J ends lost 8 bases and 4 bases, in that order; junction bases with no gene match: 12. CDR1 is ENHRY, CDR2 SYGVKD, per germline. This CDR3 has 15 amino acids. The DNA for the CDR3 is TGTGCCATCGGCCCAGGACAGGGAATAGGCTATGGCTACACCTTC. Protein: CAIGPGQGIGYGYTF.

This clonotype is labeled hyperexpanded. This chain links TRBV19 with TRBJ2-1; D remains ambiguous. CDR3 length: 13 residues. V gave up 3 bases and J gave up 8 bases, with 11 bases separating them. CDR1 and CDR2 from the germline V gene are LNHDA and SQIVND (reference sequence). CDR3 nucleotides: TGTGCCAGTAGTATGGTCAGCATCGATGAGCAGTTCTTC. Translated: CASSMVSIDEQFF.

This clonotype is labeled medium-sized. The rearrangement uses TRBV28 and TRBJ2-7, with a possible D match to TRBD2 (5 bases). This CDR3 is 13 amino acids long. The V and J ends lost 3 bases and 1 base respectively, with 7 bases between them. Germline-derived CDR1 and CDR2 are MDHEN and SYDVKM. The CDR3, as DNA: TGTGCCAGCAGTTTTGGGGAGTCCTACGAGCAGTACTTC. Its translation is CASSFGESYEQYF. Full variable domain (remainder filled in from reference TRBV28 and TRBJ2-7): DVKVTQSSRYLVKRTGEKVFLECVQDMDHENMFWYRQDPGLGLRLIYFSYDVKMKEKGDIPEGYSVSREKKERFSLILESASTNQTSMYLCASSFGESYEQYFGPGTRLTVT.